In this sample, the clone carrying this TCR beta chain turned up a few times. Its target is not known. Germline CDR1 and CDR2: LGHNT and FRNRAP. The CDR3 runs 12 residues. V dropped 7 bases and J dropped 8 bases, with 12 bases sitting between them. This sample is part of a study of T cell repertoires in cytomegalovirus infection. Study background: It was the public TCR beta signatures that indicated both CMV infection and matching HLA type.

The study's findings and limits: Cumulative public TCR beta family frequency identified carriers of CMV plus the relevant HLA. The study found HLA-C-restricted CMV-specific TCR beta clonotypes dominating the ex vivo response.

One entry per CDR3 protein results from TCRdb running MiXCR on the reads. The sample has hundreds of thousands of distinct CDR3 sequences, about 42% seen once. The chain employs TRBV12-5 and TRBJ2-1; perhaps TRBD2 as D (5 bases). Sequenced material: cultured PBMCs, taken from culture after CMV antigen stimulation. The sequence came from a human donor in good health (CMV status not recorded). Some clones in this sample may be carry-over from other donors' samples. The CDR3 DNA is TGTGCTAGTGCCCCACTAGGATATGAGCAGTTCTTC. This translates into CASAPLGYEQFF.